A single sample is the source of the 15 T cell receptor beta chains below, sequenced in a study of siplizumab effects on memory and regulatory T cells. The assay was immunoSEQ multiplex PCR, and TCRdb's table has in-frame clones only and misses some. Seen here are roughly 92,000 clones, about 93% observed once, and the top ten hold around 0.3%. The sample taken for sequencing was non-Treg CD4+ T cells sorted from blood. The receptor source for this set is a human donor in good health.

The chain links TRBV5-1 to TRBJ1-1; D remains ambiguous. Germline assignment: CDR1 SGHRS and CDR2 YFSETQ. The CDR3 totals 14 residues. With 3 bases removed from V and 0 bases from J, the gap between germline ends came to 9 bases. DNA for the CDR3: TGCGCCAGCAGCTCCCAGAACATGAACACTGAAGCTTTCTTT. Translated: CASSSQNMNTEAFF.

The V gene is TRBV25-1, the J gene TRBJ1-1; TRBD1 matches 7 bases. This CDR3 is 15 amino acids long. Per germline, CDR1 MGHDK and CDR2 SYGVNS. The V and J ends lost 3 bases and 5 bases, in that order; junction bases with no gene match: 9. The CDR3 sequence is CASSDSRQGDTEAFF. For the CDR3, the DNA is TGTGCCAGCAGTGATTCTCGGCAGGGGGATACTGAAGCTTTCTTT.

The CDR3 here is CASSLGSGEQPQHF. In nucleotides, the CDR3 is TGTGCCAGCAGCTTAGGATCCGGGGAGCAGCCCCAGCATTTT. The genes are TRBV11-2 and TRBJ1-5; D call uncertain. In germline, CDR1 is SGHAT, CDR2 FQNNGV. This CDR3 contains 14 residues. V lost 1 base and J lost 7, with 11 bases in between.

The chain uses TRBV11-2 and TRBJ2-1; 8 bases fit TRBD2. Germline V lookup: CDR1 SGHAT, CDR2 FQNNGV. The CDR3 loop spans 16 amino acids. V gave up 1 base and J gave up 5 bases; unmatched junction bases: 7. Written as DNA, the CDR3 is TGTGCCAGCAGCTTAGGACGCGGGGGGCTACACAATGAGCAGTTCTTC. This encodes CASSLGRGGLHNEQFF.

The chain employs TRBV10-3 and TRBJ1-2, with D hard to call. The CDR3 loop spans 13 amino acids. Trimming removed 3 bases from V and 6 bases from J, with 11 bases in between. Germline CDR1 and CDR2: ENHRY and SYGVKD. The CDR3, as DNA: TGTGCCATCAGTGATCCCACAGCGAATGGCTACACCTTC. Protein sequence: CAISDPTANGYTF.

This clone was counted a single time. The chain combines TRBV19 with TRBJ1-5; TRBD1 aligns across 9 bases. CDR1 is LNHDA and CDR2 is SQIVND in the germline V gene (reference sequence). The CDR3 sequence is 16 residues long. With 2 bases clipped from V and 2 bases from J, the junction kept 4 bases outside the gene matches. The CDR3: CASSILGQGGNQPQHF. CDR3 coding DNA: TGTGCCAGTAGTATATTGGGACAGGGTGGCAATCAGCCCCAGCATTTT.

The rearrangement joins TRBV7-9 to TRBJ2-5; D remains ambiguous. The V end lost 1 base, the J end lost 5 bases, and 8 bases lay between the germline ends. The length of the CDR3 is 13 residues. Per the germline V gene, CDR1 is SEHNR and CDR2 is FQNEAQ (reference sequence). In DNA, the CDR3 is TGTGCCAGCAGCTTAGATTTCCCGGAGACCCAGTACTTC. It yields the protein CASSLDFPETQYF.

J is TRBJ2-6 and V is TRBV7-9; TRBD1 might be the D (6 bases). Germline CDR1 reads SEHNR; CDR2 reads FQNEAQ (reference sequence). The length of the CDR3 is 15 residues. The V end was cut by 1 base, the J end by 2 bases, with 6 bases between. As DNA, the CDR3 is TGTGCCAGCAGCTTAGACAGGGCTGGGGCCAACGTCCTGACTTTC. Amino acid sequence: CASSLDRAGANVLTF.

This clone was found once. The genes are TRBV11-1 and TRBJ2-7; D is uncertain. V lost 3 bases to trimming and J lost 2 bases, with 8 bases between them. The length of the CDR3 is 13 residues. The germline V gene has CDR1 SGHAT and CDR2 FQDESV (reference sequence). CDR3 DNA: TGTGCCAGCAGCTTGCCAGGCCCCTACGAGCAGTACTTC. It encodes CASSLPGPYEQYF.

The chain links TRBV19 to TRBJ2-7; 9 bases line up with TRBD1. Germline CDR1 LNHDA, CDR2 SQIVND (reference sequence). The CDR3 extends over 13 amino acids. Germline trimming cut 5 bases from V and 3 bases from J; bases unmatched to any gene: 2. The CDR3 coding sequence is TGTGCCAGTAGTGGGACAGGGTTCTACGAGCAGTACTTC. Protein: CASSGTGFYEQYF.

The gene calls are TRBV2 and TRBJ1-5, with 7 bases identical to TRBD1. CDR1 SNHLY and CDR2 FYNNEI come from the germline V gene. There are 16 residues in the CDR3. V shed 5 bases, J shed 1 base, and the junction held 8 bases outside the gene matches. The CDR3 here is CASSRDSLLSNQPQHF. The CDR3 bases are TGTGCCAGCAGTCGGGACAGTCTGTTGAGCAATCAGCCCCAGCATTTT.

As regards this clone: The sample carries other DNA sequences with the same CDR3. The chain employs TRBV4-1 and TRBJ2-5; D not resolved. From germline, CDR1 is MGHRA and CDR2 YSYEKL. CDR3 size: 13 residues. The V end lost 4 bases, the J end lost 5 bases, and 11 bases lay between the germline ends. The CDR3 nucleotides read TGCGCCAGCAGCCTACTACGTAGGGAGACCCAGTACTTC. Residues: CASSLLRRETQYF.

The chain recombines TRBV4-2 with TRBJ2-1, with a weak D call TRBD2 (6 bases). Germline-derived CDR1 and CDR2 are LGHNA and YNFKEQ. The CDR3 runs 17 residues. V was clipped by 5 bases and J by 9 bases, with 26 bases between them. The CDR3 spells CASSAVQGGPLGGEQFF. DNA for the CDR3: TGTGCCAGCAGCGCGGTGCAGGGAGGCCCCCTAGGCGGTGAGCAGTTCTTC.

This clone was observed once. This chain connects TRBV18 to TRBJ1-2; TRBD1 is a possible D gene (6 bases). The CDR3 is 14 residues long. The V and J ends lost 6 bases and 6 bases respectively, with 17 bases between them. Germline CDR1 reads KGHSH; CDR2 reads LQKENI. CDR3 DNA sequence: TGTGCCAGCTCGGCCGTACAGGGTTCAGATGGCTACACCTTC. Protein product: CASSAVQGSDGYTF.

The V and J genes are TRBV9 and TRBJ2-7, with D tentatively TRBD2 (5 bases). Looked up from germline, CDR1 is SGDLS and CDR2 is YYNGEE. The CDR3 runs to 14 residues. V was shortened by 0 bases and J by 5 bases, with 12 bases between the two germline ends. The CDR3 coding sequence is TGTGCCAGCAGCGTAGCTGTAGGGAGCCACGAGCAGTACTTC. Encoded protein: CASSVAVGSHEQYF. The full variable domain, with the rest looked up from reference TRBV9 and TRBJ2-7, is DSGVTQTPKHLITATGQRVTLRCSPRSGDLSVYWYQQSLDQGLQFLIQYYNGEERAKGNILERFSAQQFPDLHSELNLSSLELGDSALYFCASSVAVGSHEQYFGPGTRLTVT.